This T cell receptor beta chain was retrieved from a study of blood T cell repertoires in COVID-19. Study background: Researchers got acute and convalescent COVID-19 samples from the United States, Italy and Spain. PBMCs, B-cell-depleted T cells, or T cells were the source of the cDNA or gDNA that made up the material.

This clone is medium-sized (0.01 to 0.1%) within its sample. Under the authors' procedure: Quantification of nucleated cells was approximated via reference gene primer amplification. Assay used: immunoSEQ multiplex PCR; TCRdb lists only in-frame clones, some missing. The DNA was the basis for D and trimming; V, J and clone size are from that table. Of 40,000 to 65,000 clones listed, just over 85% are singletons. V was clipped by 0 bases and J by 5 bases, with 10 bases between them. In germline, CDR1 is MNHNY, CDR2 SVGAGI (reference sequence). The CDR3 runs to 14 residues. The TCR was taken from a man in his 70s with active COVID-19. The specimen was peripheral blood. The V call is TRBV6-6, the J call TRBJ1-1; D is uncertain. This chain's CDR3 is CASSYSTGGTEAFF. CDR3 in DNA: TGTGCCAGCAGTTACTCGACGGGTGGGACTGAAGCTTTCTTT.